This T cell receptor beta chain appears in the sequencing data of a study of T cell responses to AZD1222 COVID-19 vaccine. Findings and limits, study-wide: Clonal diversity was possibly underestimated; the donors were predominantly white British and more often female. Unmutated variant regions are reportedly the target of nearly half of TCRs that are spike-specific.

Regarding this clone: The antigen remains undetermined.

Sequencing used immunoSEQ multiplex PCR; TCRdb keeps in-frame clones, though not all of them. The table records around 130,000 clones, 70% to 90% of them present only once. The ends were cut back, 0 bases at V and 5 bases at J, with 11 bases in the middle. The CDR3 totals 14 residues. The germline V gene has CDR1 SQVTM and CDR2 ANQGSEA. The chain recombines TRBV29-1 with TRBJ2-1; a possible D gene is TRBD1 (5 bases). The receptor's source is an adult in good health. Specimen: peripheral blood, collected on day 0 of AZD1222 vaccination. This CDR3 is CSVEENQGHNEQFF. The DNA of the CDR3 is TGCAGCGTTGAAGAGAACCAGGGCCACAATGAGCAGTTCTTC.